Following are 17 T cell receptor beta chains from one sample sequenced in a study of control samples from healthy donors and cancer patients. Here immunoSEQ multiplex PCR was the method, and the copy in TCRdb shows in-frame clones only, minus some. The sample has some 40,000 clones; 65% to 85% are singletons. The sample consisted of PBMCs. All receptors come from an older woman with lung cancer.

The V call is TRBV27, the J call TRBJ1-2; D might be TRBD1 (6 bases). The length of the CDR3 is 14 residues. Trimming left V 6 bases short and J 3 bases short, with 14 bases between. CDR1 and CDR2 (germline): MNHEY, SMNVEV (reference sequence). As DNA, the CDR3 is TGTGCCAGCAGGAAGGGGGACCGCTACTATGGCTACACCTTC. Translated: CASRKGDRYYGYTF.

The chain has TRBV7-2 and TRBJ2-5; D gene ambiguous. CDR3 length: 13 amino acids. Germline V gives CDR1 SGHTA, CDR2 FQGNSA. The germline V and J ends were trimmed by 5 bases and 1 base, with 8 bases remaining between them. CDR3 protein: CASSRRAQETQYF. The CDR3 DNA reads TGTGCCAGCAGCCGTCGGGCCCAAGAGACCCAGTACTTC.

J is TRBJ2-5 and V is TRBV2; 7 nucleotides match TRBD1. The CDR3 has 14 residues. Trimming cost V 6 bases and J 5 bases; bases outside gene matches: 9. Germline CDR1 SNHLY, CDR2 FYNNEI. CDR3 in DNA: TGTGCCAGCAGCCTCTCCGGGACAGAGGAGACCCAGTACTTC. This sequence encodes CASSLSGTEETQYF.

The chain carries TRBV11-3 and TRBJ2-5; a weak D match, TRBD2 (6 bases). Trimming took off 8 bases at V and 5 bases at J, with 15 bases between the two ends. The CDR3 sequence is 13 residues long. The germline gives CDR1 SGHNT, CDR2 YENEEA. Here the CDR3 DNA reads TGTGCCAGCGGTGGCGGGGCCGGGGAGACCCAGTACTTC. Translated, it gives CASGGGAGETQYF. The full variable domain, its missing parts supplied by reference TRBV11-3 and TRBJ2-5, is EAGVVQSPRYKIIEKKQPVAFWCNPISGHNTLYWYLQNLGQGPELLIRYENEEAVDDSQLPKDRFSAERLKGVDSTLKIQPAELGDSAVYLCASGGGAGETQYFGPGTRLLVL.

This clone was found a few times. The chain couples TRBV7-2 to TRBJ2-1, with 9 bases aligning to TRBD1. V gave up 4 bases and J gave up 8 bases; unmatched junction bases: 12. CDR3 length: 16 residues. Germline CDR1 is SGHTA and CDR2 is FQGNSA. The CDR3 loop is CASSSSRDRVRHEQFF. CDR3 nucleotides: TGTGCCAGCAGCTCCTCACGGGACAGGGTAAGGCATGAGCAGTTCTTC.

This rearrangement joins TRBV11-2 to TRBJ2-5; 11 bases map to TRBD2. The CDR3 is 15 residues long. Germline assignment: CDR1 SGHAT and CDR2 FQNNGV. V shed 8 bases and J 2 bases; nucleotides not matched to a gene: 7. CDR3 amino acids: CASRRGLADQETQYF. CDR3 DNA: TGTGCCAGCCGGAGGGGACTAGCGGATCAAGAGACCCAGTACTTC.

CDR3 region: CASSAPEGGESTDTQYF. CDR3 DNA: TGCGCCAGCAGTGCCCCGGAAGGGGGCGAGTCCACAGATACGCAGTATTTT. The chain links TRBV10-1 to TRBJ2-3; 7 bases align to TRBD1. V lost 4 bases to trimming and J lost 2 bases; unmatched junction nucleotides: 12. CDR1 and CDR2 from the germline V gene are WNHNN and SYGVQD (reference sequence). This CDR3 is 17 amino acids long.

V usage is TRBV24-1 and J usage is TRBJ2-2; 7 positions match TRBD2. V gave up 7 bases and J gave up 4 bases; unmatched junction bases: 5. CDR1 is KGHDR, CDR2 SFDVKD, per germline. The CDR3 loop spans 14 amino acids. CDR3 DNA: TGTGCCACCAGCCTCTCGGGGGGCACCGGGGAGCTGTTTTTT. Its protein is CATSLSGGTGELFF.

This clone was found once. This chain uses TRBV11-2 with TRBJ1-2; maybe TRBD1 (6 bases). This CDR3 is built from 14 residues. Per germline, CDR1 SGHAT and CDR2 FQNNGV. V was trimmed by 3 bases and J by 7 bases, leaving 15 bases between them. The CDR3 region has the DNA TGTGCCAGCAGCTTGGAACAGGGATATTCTGGCTACACCTTC. Its translation: CASSLEQGYSGYTF.

V usage is TRBV5-8 and J usage is TRBJ2-7, with 8 bases fitting TRBD1. This CDR3 is 13 amino acids long. Germline CDR1 and CDR2: SGHTS and YDEGEE. J lost 3 bases, V lost 3 bases, and 2 bases had no gene match. The CDR3 here is CASSSTGDYEQYF. CDR3 coding DNA: TGTGCCAGCAGCTCGACAGGGGACTACGAGCAGTACTTC. Drawing the rest from reference TRBV5-8 and TRBJ2-7, the complete variable domain is EAGVTQSPTHLIKTRGQQATLRCSPISGHTSVYWYQQALGLGLQFLLWYDEGEERNRGNFPPRFSGRQFPNYSSELNVNALELEDSALYLCASSSTGDYEQYFGPGTRLTVT.

The chain joins TRBV4-3 to TRBJ1-3; D gene ambiguous. V was trimmed by 0 bases and J by 1 base, leaving 4 bases between them. The CDR3 totals 14 residues. Germline CDR1 reads LGHNA; CDR2 reads YSLEER. This CDR3 reads CASSQDVSGNTIYF. Written as DNA, the CDR3 is TGCGCCAGCAGCCAAGATGTATCTGGAAACACCATATATTTT.

V and J are TRBV4-1 and TRBJ2-7, with D possibly TRBD1 on 8 matching bases. Germline V gene lookup returns CDR1 MGHRA and CDR2 YSYEKL. The CDR3 totals 15 residues. V dropped 3 bases and J dropped 1 base, with 13 bases sitting between them. CDR3 nucleotides: TGCGCCAGCAGCCAGGACAGGGAGGGGTCCTACGAGCAGTACTTC. Amino acids: CASSQDREGSYEQYF.

In its sample, this clone was seen a few times. The chain couples TRBV10-3 to TRBJ1-2, with D possibly being TRBD1 (5 bases). The V gene lost 7 bases and the J gene lost 5 bases, with 14 bases spanning the gap. Germline CDR1 is ENHRY and CDR2 is SYGVKD. There are 13 residues in the CDR3. The CDR3 is CAINPPGGYGYTF. The CDR3 bases are TGTGCCATCAACCCCCCCGGGGGGTATGGCTACACCTTC.

The chain couples TRBV18 to TRBJ2-7; 9 bases are a match to TRBD1. The length of the CDR3 is 18 residues. Germline lookup yields CDR1 KGHSH and CDR2 LQKENI. V lost 1 base and J lost 1; bases outside the gene matches: 11. This CDR3 reads CASSPRYIDRGKSYEQYF. For the CDR3, the DNA is TGTGCCAGCTCACCACGATACATCGACAGGGGGAAGTCCTACGAGCAGTACTTC. The complete variable domain, with remaining parts taken from reference TRBV18 and TRBJ2-7, reads NAGVMQNPRHLVRRRGQEARLRCSPMKGHSHVYWYRQLPEEGLKFMVYLQKENIIDESGMPKERFSAEFPKEGPSILRIQQVVRGDSAAYFCASSPRYIDRGKSYEQYFGPGTRLTVT.

V and J are TRBV11-2 and TRBJ1-3; no reliable D call. The V gene's germline CDR1 is SGHAT and CDR2 FQNNGV. Trimming removed 5 bases from V and 4 bases from J, with 24 bases in between. The CDR3 length is 18 residues. The CDR3 DNA reads as TGTGCCAGCAGCGGACGGCTGCTTTCACAGCCAGTCGGAAACACCATATATTTT. This gives the protein CASSGRLLSQPVGNTIYF.

J is TRBJ1-6 and V is TRBV14; TRBD1 is a possible D gene (5 bases). Trimming shortened V by 0 bases and J by 6 bases, and 12 bases separated the two germline ends. CDR1 and CDR2 (germline): SGHDN, FVKESK. This CDR3 has 16 amino acids. The CDR3 reads CASSQDQGRLNSPLHF. The CDR3 DNA sequence: TGTGCCAGCAGCCAAGACCAGGGACGGCTTAATTCACCCCTCCACTTT.

The chain is built from TRBV5-1 and TRBJ2-7; D remains unclear. The CDR3 runs to 13 residues. V dropped 4 bases and J dropped 1 base, with 9 bases sitting between them. The germline gives CDR1 SGHRS, CDR2 YFSETQ. In DNA, the CDR3 is TGCGCCAGCAGCGGCGGTAGATCCTACGAGCAGTACTTC. It codes for CASSGGRSYEQYF. The full variable domain, its missing parts supplied by reference TRBV5-1 and TRBJ2-7, is KAGVTQTPRYLIKTRGQQVTLSCSPISGHRSVSWYQQTPGQGLQFLFEYFSETQRNKGNFPGRFSGRQFSNSRSEMNVSTLELGDSALYLCASSGGRSYEQYFGPGTRLTVT.